The rows below give T cell receptor beta chains drawn from one sample of a study of identical twins. TCRdb independently ran MiXCR on the 5' RACE reads; one entry per CDR3 protein. The table shows 450,000 or so distinct CDR3 sequences, with around an eighth occurring only once. This same sample was also taken into another study, of yellow fever vaccine responses in identical twins.

Sequenced sample: CD4+ T cells sorted from blood. These receptors all come from a woman between 18 and 29 years old in good health. Each CDR3 is given with its conserved first and last residue. D genes are given only for firm matches. The listing skips clone size in some rows; elsewhere it reads once, few, many or a size class.

cdr3_nt: TGTGCCAGCAGTGGACAGGGGACGAACACCGGGGAGCTGTTTTTT
cdr3_aa: CASSGQGTNTGELFF
v_call: TRBV2
clone_size: few
j_call: TRBJ2-2
d_call: TRBD1

cdr3_nt: TGTGCCAGCAAGCCCGGGACAACGAACACTGAAGCTTTCTTT
cdr3_aa: CASKPGTTNTEAFF
v_call: TRBV2
clone_size: few
j_call: TRBJ1-1
d_call: -

cdr3_nt: TGTGCCAGCAGCTTTAGATCCCCTAAGGGTGAAGCTTTCTTT
cdr3_aa: CASSFRSPKGEAFF
v_call: TRBV7-2
clone_size: -
j_call: TRBJ1-1
d_call: -

cdr3_nt: TGTGCCATCCTCCGGGACGGTAGTGGGGGCCAGTACTTC
cdr3_aa: CAILRDGSGGQYF
v_call: TRBV6-6
clone_size: -
j_call: TRBJ2-5
d_call: -

cdr3_nt: TGTGCCAGCAGTTTTCGGGGGTCGGATCAGCCCCAGCATTTT
cdr3_aa: CASSFRGSDQPQHF
v_call: TRBV6-5
clone_size: -
j_call: TRBJ1-5
d_call: -

cdr3_nt: TGCAGTGCTAGCAGTCCGGACACTGAAGCTTTCTTT
cdr3_aa: CSASSPDTEAFF
v_call: TRBV20-1
clone_size: few
j_call: TRBJ1-1
d_call: -

cdr3_nt: TGTGCCAGCAGCGCCCGACAGGGGGAATATTCACCCCTCCACTTT
cdr3_aa: CASSARQGEYSPLHF
v_call: TRBV11-3
clone_size: -
j_call: TRBJ1-6
d_call: TRBD1

cdr3_nt: TGTGCCAGCAGCTTAAGGGGGGACGGGGGCGGAACAGATACGCAGTATTTT
cdr3_aa: CASSLRGDGGGTDTQYF
v_call: TRBV7-3
clone_size: -
j_call: TRBJ2-3
d_call: -

cdr3_nt: TGTGCCAGCAGCCGTCTGCGGAACACTGAAGCTTTCTTT
cdr3_aa: CASSRLRNTEAFF
v_call: TRBV7-9
clone_size: -
j_call: TRBJ1-1
d_call: -

cdr3_nt: TGTGCCAGCAGCGATCTAGGGACAGGGGGCAAGCAAGAGACCCAGTACTTC
cdr3_aa: CASSDLGTGGKQETQYF
v_call: TRBV9
clone_size: few
j_call: TRBJ2-5
d_call: TRBD1

cdr3_nt: TGTGCCAGCAGCCAGGGGGGCGCGGATGGCTACACCTTC
cdr3_aa: CASSQGGADGYTF
v_call: TRBV14
clone_size: -
j_call: TRBJ1-2
d_call: -

cdr3_nt: TGTGCCAGCAGGGCCAGACTAGCTCAGACCTACAATGAGCAGTTCTTC
cdr3_aa: CASRARLAQTYNEQFF
v_call: TRBV2
clone_size: few
j_call: TRBJ2-1
d_call: TRBD2

cdr3_nt: TGTGCCAGTAGTATAGACGGGAATCAAGAGACCCAGTACTTC
cdr3_aa: CASSIDGNQETQYF
v_call: TRBV19
clone_size: -
j_call: TRBJ2-5
d_call: -

cdr3_nt: TGCGCCAGCACGACAGGGGAGCACTACGAGCAGTACTTC
cdr3_aa: CASTTGEHYEQYF
v_call: TRBV4-3
clone_size: few
j_call: TRBJ2-7
d_call: TRBD1

cdr3_nt: TGTGCCAGCAGGCGTATTACAGATACGCAGTATTTT
cdr3_aa: CASRRITDTQYF
v_call: TRBV12-3/TRBV12-4
clone_size: many
j_call: TRBJ2-3
d_call: -

cdr3_nt: TGTGCCAGCAGCACGGACTTCACAGATACGCAGTATTTT
cdr3_aa: CASSTDFTDTQYF
v_call: TRBV7-2
clone_size: -
j_call: TRBJ2-3
d_call: -

cdr3_nt: TGTGCCAGCAGGTTGAGTTGGCAGAGCTACGAGCAGTACTTC
cdr3_aa: CASRLSWQSYEQYF
v_call: TRBV6-1
clone_size: -
j_call: TRBJ2-7
d_call: -

cdr3_nt: TGTGCCAGCAGGAGCAGGGAGTACGGGGAGCTGTTTTTT
cdr3_aa: CASRSREYGELFF
v_call: TRBV11-2
clone_size: few
j_call: TRBJ2-2
d_call: -

cdr3_nt: TGTGCCAGCAGCCATACGGGGGAGCAGTACTTC
cdr3_aa: CASSHTGEQYF
v_call: TRBV14
clone_size: few
j_call: TRBJ2-7
d_call: -

cdr3_nt: TGTGCAAGTCGCTTAGCTCGGGTTGGACTGTTTTTT
cdr3_aa: CASRLARVGLFF
v_call: TRBV12-2
clone_size: -
j_call: TRBJ1-4
d_call: -

cdr3_nt: TGTGCCACCAGTGACCTTACAGGGTACCAAGAGACCCAGTACTTC
cdr3_aa: CATSDLTGYQETQYF
v_call: TRBV24-1
clone_size: few
j_call: TRBJ2-5
d_call: -

cdr3_nt: TGTGCCAGCAGCTTCCATGGACTAGCGGCAGATACGCAGTATTTT
cdr3_aa: CASSFHGLAADTQYF
v_call: TRBV7-2
clone_size: few
j_call: TRBJ2-3
d_call: TRBD2

cdr3_nt: TGTGCCAGCAGCCGAGTGCAGGTGGATCTATACAATGAGCAGTTCTTC
cdr3_aa: CASSRVQVDLYNEQFF
v_call: TRBV12-3/TRBV12-4
clone_size: few
j_call: TRBJ2-1
d_call: -

cdr3_nt: TGCAGTGCTAGAAGACTAGTACCAAACAATGAGCAGTTCTTC
cdr3_aa: CSARRLVPNNEQFF
v_call: TRBV20-1
clone_size: -
j_call: TRBJ2-1
d_call: -

cdr3_nt: TGTGCCTGGAGGGGGGACACCGGGGAGCTGTTTTTT
cdr3_aa: CAWRGDTGELFF
v_call: TRBV30
clone_size: few
j_call: TRBJ2-2
d_call: -

cdr3_nt: TGTGCCAGCAGCTCCTTTGATGAGCAGTTCTTC
cdr3_aa: CASSSFDEQFF
v_call: TRBV7-2
clone_size: few
j_call: TRBJ2-1
d_call: -

cdr3_nt: TGTGCCAGCAGCCAAGGGTACGGGGGGGCCTACGAGCAGTACTTC
cdr3_aa: CASSQGYGGAYEQYF
v_call: TRBV3-1
clone_size: few
j_call: TRBJ2-7
d_call: TRBD2

cdr3_nt: TGTGCCAGCAGATACGACAGGTCTGTGGGGGAGCAGTACTTC
cdr3_aa: CASRYDRSVGEQYF
v_call: TRBV6-5
clone_size: -
j_call: TRBJ2-7
d_call: -

cdr3_nt: TGTGCCAGCAGGCGTCGGGTTAACACAGATACGCAGTATTTT
cdr3_aa: CASRRRVNTDTQYF
v_call: TRBV6-1
clone_size: -
j_call: TRBJ2-3
d_call: -

cdr3_nt: TGTGCCAGCAGTCCTACAGGAAAGGGTGAAGCTTTCTTT
cdr3_aa: CASSPTGKGEAFF
v_call: TRBV27
clone_size: many
j_call: TRBJ1-1
d_call: -

cdr3_nt: TGTGCCAGCAGCCTAACGTCCGCAGCCGAGTCACCCCTCCACTTT
cdr3_aa: CASSLTSAAESPLHF
v_call: TRBV7-2
clone_size: -
j_call: TRBJ1-6
d_call: -

cdr3_nt: TGTGCCAGCAGCTTGTCACTAGCGGGAGGAGCAGAGACCCAGTACTTC
cdr3_aa: CASSLSLAGGAETQYF
v_call: TRBV5-5
clone_size: -
j_call: TRBJ2-5
d_call: TRBD2

cdr3_nt: TGTGCCAGCAGTCCGCAGGCGGCTAATGAAAAACTGTTTTTT
cdr3_aa: CASSPQAANEKLFF
v_call: TRBV12-3/TRBV12-4
clone_size: many
j_call: TRBJ1-4
d_call: -

cdr3_nt: TGTGCCAGCACCGACTACAATGAGCAGTTCTTC
cdr3_aa: CASTDYNEQFF
v_call: TRBV12-3/TRBV12-4
clone_size: -
j_call: TRBJ2-1
d_call: -

cdr3_nt: TGTGCCAGCAGTTTAGCTCGGCTTACCTACAATGAGCAGTTCTTC
cdr3_aa: CASSLARLTYNEQFF
v_call: TRBV12-3/TRBV12-4
clone_size: -
j_call: TRBJ2-1
d_call: -

cdr3_nt: TGTGCCAGCAGCTCAACAGGGGGTAATGAAAAACTGTTTTTT
cdr3_aa: CASSSTGGNEKLFF
v_call: TRBV7-9
clone_size: -
j_call: TRBJ1-4
d_call: TRBD1

cdr3_nt: TGTGCCAGCAGTGGGAGGCGGTGGACTGAAGCTTTCTTT
cdr3_aa: CASSGRRWTEAFF
v_call: TRBV12-3/TRBV12-4
clone_size: -
j_call: TRBJ1-1
d_call: -

cdr3_nt: TGTGCCAGCAGTTTCCTGACAGAAAAAGCCGGGGAGCTGTTTTTT
cdr3_aa: CASSFLTEKAGELFF
v_call: TRBV28
clone_size: few
j_call: TRBJ2-2
d_call: -

cdr3_nt: TGTGCCAGCAGCGACCCGGGACTAGCGCTATACGAGCAGTACTTC
cdr3_aa: CASSDPGLALYEQYF
v_call: TRBV6-2/TRBV6-3
clone_size: -
j_call: TRBJ2-7
d_call: TRBD2

cdr3_nt: TGTGCCAGCAGTCCGATCCCGGCGACAGGGAGCTATGGCTACACCTTC
cdr3_aa: CASSPIPATGSYGYTF
v_call: TRBV3-1
clone_size: -
j_call: TRBJ1-2
d_call: TRBD1

cdr3_nt: TGTGCCAGCAGGACTAGCGGGGGGGCTAGCACAGATACGCAGTATTTT
cdr3_aa: CASRTSGGASTDTQYF
v_call: TRBV6-1
clone_size: many
j_call: TRBJ2-3
d_call: TRBD2

cdr3_nt: TGTGCCAGCAGCCCGGACACAGGGATTGAGCAGTTCTTC
cdr3_aa: CASSPDTGIEQFF
v_call: TRBV7-8
clone_size: few
j_call: TRBJ2-1
d_call: -